The entry below describes one T cell receptor (beta chain). The antigen remains undetermined. Reverse transcribed after extraction, RNA yielded cDNA as the sequencing template. Generated by immunoSEQ multiplex PCR, the TCRdb table keeps only in-frame clones and is missing some. The profile covers about 120,000 clones, with about 50% appearing a single time and 0.45% to 0.5% taken by the ten largest. This entry is derived from a study of CD8+ T cells in alopecia areata. At the level of the study: Patients in the study were on tofacitinib for 6 to 18 months, then off it for 6 months. Overall study findings and caveats: When scalp samples are sequenced, resident alphabeta T cells of normal skin are also captured.

The CDR3 runs 15 residues. V trimming: 0 bases; J trimming: 2 bases; junction bases outside the gene matches: 4. Per germline, CDR1 KGHSH and CDR2 LQKENI. Treatment reported: oral pan-JAK inhibitor, 5-10 mg twice daily. Peripheral blood samples and lesional scalp punch biopsies were obtained from alopecia areata patients. This rearrangement joins TRBV18 to TRBJ2-7, with 7 bases lining up with TRBD1. This sequence was found in a human donor with alopecia areata. The sequencing here drew on CD4+ T cells sorted from blood, taken at week 4, from a patient treated with tofacitinib. This CDR3 is CASSPPGQSTYEQYF. The DNA for the CDR3 is TGTGCCAGCTCACCACCGGGACAGAGCACCTACGAGCAGTACTTC. The variable domain in full, completed from reference TRBV18 and TRBJ2-7, reads NAGVMQNPRHLVRRRGQEARLRCSPMKGHSHVYWYRQLPEEGLKFMVYLQKENIIDESGMPKERFSAEFPKEGPSILRIQQVVRGDSAAYFCASSPPGQSTYEQYFGPGTRLTVT.